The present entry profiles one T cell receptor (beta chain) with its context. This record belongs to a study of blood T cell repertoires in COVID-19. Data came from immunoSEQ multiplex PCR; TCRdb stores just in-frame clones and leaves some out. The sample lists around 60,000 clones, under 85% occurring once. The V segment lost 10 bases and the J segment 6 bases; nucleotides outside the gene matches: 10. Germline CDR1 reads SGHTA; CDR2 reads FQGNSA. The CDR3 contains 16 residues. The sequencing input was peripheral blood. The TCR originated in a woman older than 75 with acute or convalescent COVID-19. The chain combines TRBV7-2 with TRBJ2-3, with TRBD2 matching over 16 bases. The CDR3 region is CATLGLAGGPFDTQYF. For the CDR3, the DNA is TGTGCCACATTGGGACTAGCGGGAGGGCCTTTCGATACGCAGTATTTT.